Following are 2 T cell receptor beta chains from one sample sequenced in a study of Ad26.COV2.S vaccination and SARS-CoV-2 variants. Treatment specified: over 15 received Ad26.COV2.S at low or high dose, single or two shots; a few received placebo; per-sample allocation not given. Sampling took place 63 days after the first vaccine or placebo injection. Only in-frame clones appear in the TCRdb table, and some are missing; sequencing was by immunoSEQ multiplex PCR. The sample has approximately 420,000 clones; 88% are singletons. Sequencing was performed on peripheral blood, taken in a trial of Ad26.COV2.S vaccine versus placebo. All receptors derive from a person aged 18 to 65 who received the Ad26.COV2.S COVID-19 vaccine or a placebo.

This chain links TRBV14 with TRBJ2-3; no clear D gene. The CDR3 runs 14 residues. V lost 4 bases, J lost 4 bases, and 12 bases lay in between. Germline V gene sequence: CDR1 SGHDN, CDR2 FVKESK. The chain's CDR3 is CASSPRLRSDTQYF. The CDR3, as DNA: TGTGCCAGCAGCCCCCGGCTGAGATCAGATACGCAGTATTTT.

The V gene is TRBV6-5, the J gene TRBJ2-7; 7 positions match TRBD2. V lost 8 bases to trimming and J lost 5 bases; unmatched junction nucleotides: 3. Germline assignment: CDR1 MNHEY and CDR2 SVGAGI. This CDR3 is 11 amino acids long. The CDR3 spells CASWGGDEQYF. The CDR3 bases are TGTGCCAGCTGGGGGGGGGACGAGCAGTACTTC.